This T cell receptor beta chain appears in the sequencing data of a study of metastatic and nonmetastatic thyroid tumors. For the study at large: Peripheral blood and tumor or nodule samples from malignant and benign thyroid patients were compared.

Authors' data handling: A papillary thyroid cancer distant-metastasis classifier was built from CDR3 differences across clinicopathological groups. TCRdb reanalyzed the PCR reads with MiXCR. V and J calls and clone size were set by TCRdb, not the authors. The table records some 90,000 clones, roughly 8.6% of them present only once. This clone was picked up many times. Its antigen is unidentified. Findings and limits, study-wide: TCR beta diversity was reportedly significantly higher in malignant thyroid tumors than benign nodules, in blood and tumor.

The germline V gene encodes CDR1 MGHRA and CDR2 YSYEKL. V gave up 1 base and J gave up 4 bases; unmatched junction bases: 3. This CDR3 spans 14 amino acids. Each patient came to thyroid surgery without any prior treatment (of any kind). Sequenced material: blood. V gene TRBV4-1 combines with J gene TRBJ2-5, with 7 bases lining up with TRBD2. The receptor comes from a female donor with papillary thyroid cancer or a benign thyroid nodule (not recorded which). Some clones in this sample may be carry-over from other donors' samples. The CDR3 sequence is CASSQAWGGETQYF. Here the CDR3 DNA reads TGCGCCAGCAGCCAAGCGTGGGGGGGAGAGACCCAGTACTTC.